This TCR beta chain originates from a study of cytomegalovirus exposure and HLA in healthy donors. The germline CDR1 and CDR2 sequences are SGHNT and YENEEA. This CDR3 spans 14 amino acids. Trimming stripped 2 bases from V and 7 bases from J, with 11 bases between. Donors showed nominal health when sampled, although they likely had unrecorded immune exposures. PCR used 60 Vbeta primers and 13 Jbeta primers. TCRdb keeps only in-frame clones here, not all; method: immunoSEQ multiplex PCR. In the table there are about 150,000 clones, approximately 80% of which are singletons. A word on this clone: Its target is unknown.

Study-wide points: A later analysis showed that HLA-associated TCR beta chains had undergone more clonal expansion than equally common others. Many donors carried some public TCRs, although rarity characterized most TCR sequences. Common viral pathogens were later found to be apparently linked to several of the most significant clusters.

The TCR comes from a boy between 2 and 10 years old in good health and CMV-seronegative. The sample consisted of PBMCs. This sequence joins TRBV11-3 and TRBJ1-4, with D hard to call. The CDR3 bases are TGTGCCAGCAGCTTAAGGCAGTCAGGTGAAAAACTGTTTTTT. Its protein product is CASSLRQSGEKLFF.